This TCR beta chain was recorded in a study of blood T cell repertoires in COVID-19. V dropped 3 bases and J dropped 5 bases, with 10 bases sitting between them. CDR1 and CDR2 (germline): SEHNR, FQNEAQ (reference sequence). This CDR3 is built from 13 residues. Some clones are missing from TCRdb's copy, which holds only in-frame ones; the method was immunoSEQ multiplex PCR. The sample consists of fewer than 200,000 clones, around 80% of them appearing once. The receptor comes from a woman in her 70s in a cohort exposed to, infected with or recovered from COVID-19 (not recorded which). The chain carries TRBV7-9 and TRBJ1-1, with D perhaps matching TRBD1 (6 bases). Sequencing was performed on PBMCs or T cells enriched from blood (not recorded which). CDR3 sequence reads: CASSFGQQTEAFF. The CDR3 DNA is TGTGCCAGCAGCTTTGGACAGCAGACTGAAGCTTTCTTT.